Included here is one T cell receptor (beta chain) sequence, with context. The data were produced by immunoSEQ multiplex PCR, yet TCRdb's version contains in-frame clones alone and is incomplete. The sample yields some 110,000 clones, roughly 90% seen once. V dropped 1 base and J dropped 2 bases, with 10 bases sitting between them. Germline CDR1 and CDR2: SGHRS and YFSETQ. This CDR3 region has 14 residues. The data were taken from a study of T cell changes during pregnancy in multiple sclerosis. The starting material was peripheral blood, obtained in the third trimester of pregnancy. This receptor was obtained from a female donor with multiple sclerosis, enrolled in a pregnancy study. The chain carries TRBV5-1 and TRBJ2-7; D may be TRBD2 (7 bases). The CDR3, as DNA: TGCGCCAGCAGCTTGAGCGGGACAACCTACGAGCAGTACTTC. As protein: CASSLSGTTYEQYF.